The sequence of this TCR beta chain was determined in a study of OX40 agonist ivuxolimab in advanced cancers. Study results and limitations: Among the lowest peripheral clonal expansion occurred in 0.1-3.0 mg/kg partial responders. CD8+ T cells showed, on average, more clonal expansion than CD4+ cells.

Only in-frame clones appear in the TCRdb table, and some are missing; sequencing was by immunoSEQ multiplex PCR. The table lists 50,000 to 75,000 clones, 75% to 90% of them singletons. To note about this clone: Its specificity is not known.

This CDR3 spans 14 amino acids. With V trimmed by 2 bases and J by 2 bases, 1 base remained unmatched. The germline V gene has CDR1 SGHNT and CDR2 YYREEE (reference sequence). The clonotype originates from an adult with an advanced solid tumor such as melanoma, head and neck, liver or kidney cancer. The chain joins TRBV5-4 to TRBJ2-1; 7 bases agree with TRBD2. The sample was CD4+ or CD8+ T cells sorted from blood, taken in a trial of the OX40 agonist ivuxolimab. The CDR3 here is CASSLAGPYNEQFF. In DNA form, the CDR3 reads TGTGCCAGCAGCTTAGCGGGGCCCTACAATGAGCAGTTCTTC.